A selection of T cell receptor beta chains follows, all from one sample in a study of blood T cell repertoires in COVID-19. Produced via immunoSEQ multiplex PCR; TCRdb's table is partial and in-frame only. There are 45,000 to 55,000 clones in the sample; approximately 87% occur only once, and less than 5.5% lies in the top ten. The sequenced sample consisted of peripheral blood. The receptors were sampled from a human donor in a cohort sampled during active COVID-19. Both conserved end residues are part of each CDR3. Each record gives: J gene, D gene, V gene, clone size, CDR3 length, CDR3 protein, CDR3 DNA. The D gene is left open where the match is weak. Part of the rows lack a size; the others show once, few, many or a class for expanded clones.

j_call: TRBJ2-1
d_call: TRBD2
v_call: TRBV7-8
clone_size: .
cdr3_length: 15
cdr3_aa: CASSLAGGGFNEQFF
cdr3_nt: TGTGCCAGCAGCTTAGCCGGGGGGGGTTTTAATGAGCAGTTCTTC

j_call: TRBJ1-3
d_call: TRBD1
v_call: TRBV3-1/TRBV3-2
clone_size: .
cdr3_length: 15
cdr3_aa: CASSQGTGGGNTIYF
cdr3_nt: TGTGCCAGCAGCCAAGGGACAGGGGGCGGCAACACCATATATTTT

j_call: TRBJ2-5
d_call: TRBD1
v_call: TRBV9
clone_size: .
cdr3_length: 15
cdr3_aa: CASSGGQGLQETQYF
cdr3_nt: TGTGCCAGCAGCGGAGGACAGGGCTTACAAGAGACCCAGTACTTC

j_call: TRBJ2-7
d_call: TRBD1
v_call: TRBV10-3
clone_size: few
cdr3_length: 15
cdr3_aa: CAISNSGQGRYEQYF
cdr3_nt: TGTGCCATCAGTAACTCGGGACAGGGACGGTACGAGCAGTACTTC

j_call: TRBJ1-1
d_call: .
v_call: TRBV2
clone_size: .
cdr3_length: 11
cdr3_aa: CASSEARGAFF
cdr3_nt: TGTGCCAGCAGTGAAGCACGGGGGGCTTTCTTT

j_call: TRBJ1-1
d_call: TRBD1
v_call: TRBV19
clone_size: .
cdr3_length: 13
cdr3_aa: CASRGQVYTEAFF
cdr3_nt: TGTGCCAGTAGAGGACAGGTTTACACTGAAGCTTTCTTT

j_call: TRBJ2-7
d_call: TRBD2
v_call: TRBV19
clone_size: few
cdr3_length: 15
cdr3_aa: CASSSPGLAGPEQYF
cdr3_nt: TGTGCCAGTAGTAGTCCGGGACTAGCGGGCCCCGAGCAGTACTTC

j_call: TRBJ2-1
d_call: .
v_call: TRBV4-1
clone_size: .
cdr3_length: 19
cdr3_aa: CASSHVTFVGASSYNEQFF
cdr3_nt: TGCGCCAGCAGCCATGTTACCTTCGTAGGGGCGAGCTCCTACAATGAGCAGTTCTTC

j_call: TRBJ2-5
d_call: .
v_call: TRBV5-1
clone_size: .
cdr3_length: 14
cdr3_aa: CASRAQGAQETQYF
cdr3_nt: TGCGCCAGCAGGGCCCAAGGGGCCCAAGAGACCCAGTACTTC

j_call: TRBJ1-1
d_call: TRBD1
v_call: TRBV5-6
clone_size: .
cdr3_length: 13
cdr3_aa: CASSLTGGTEAFF
cdr3_nt: TGTGCCAGCAGCTTGACAGGGGGCACTGAAGCTTTCTTT

j_call: TRBJ2-7
d_call: .
v_call: TRBV12-3/TRBV12-4
clone_size: .
cdr3_length: 12
cdr3_aa: CASSSQGYEQYF
cdr3_nt: TGTGCCAGCAGTTCACAGGGTTACGAGCAGTACTTC

j_call: TRBJ1-4
d_call: .
v_call: TRBV7-9
clone_size: .
cdr3_length: 15
cdr3_aa: CASSLGGGRHEKLFF
cdr3_nt: TGTGCCAGCAGCTTAGGTGGAGGGCGTCATGAAAAACTGTTTTTT

j_call: TRBJ1-5
d_call: .
v_call: TRBV28
clone_size: .
cdr3_length: 15
cdr3_aa: CASSFSGGFGQPQHF
cdr3_nt: TGTGCCAGCAGTTTCTCCGGAGGGTTTGGTCAGCCCCAGCATTTT

j_call: TRBJ1-1
d_call: TRBD1
v_call: TRBV28
clone_size: few
cdr3_length: 11
cdr3_aa: CASSRGTEAFF
cdr3_nt: TGTGCCAGCAGCAGGGGGACTGAAGCTTTCTTT

j_call: TRBJ1-1
d_call: TRBD1
v_call: TRBV15
clone_size: .
cdr3_length: 15
cdr3_aa: CATSADGTANTEAFF
cdr3_nt: TGTGCCACCAGCGCCGACGGGACAGCGAACACTGAAGCTTTCTTT

j_call: TRBJ2-5
d_call: .
v_call: TRBV28
clone_size: .
cdr3_length: 15
cdr3_aa: CASSPGGGAGETQYF
cdr3_nt: TGTGCCAGCAGCCCCGGTGGGGGGGCCGGAGAGACCCAGTACTTC

j_call: TRBJ2-5
d_call: TRBD2
v_call: TRBV4-2
clone_size: once
cdr3_length: 16
cdr3_aa: CASSLGTSGREETQYF
cdr3_nt: TGTGCCAGCAGCCTCGGGACTAGCGGGAGGGAAGAGACCCAGTACTTC

j_call: TRBJ2-5
d_call: .
v_call: TRBV29-1
clone_size: .
cdr3_length: 13
cdr3_aa: CSVEGGAQETQYF
cdr3_nt: TGCAGCGTTGAAGGCGGAGCGCAAGAGACCCAGTACTTC

j_call: TRBJ2-6
d_call: .
v_call: TRBV15
clone_size: .
cdr3_length: 16
cdr3_aa: CATSGAAVSGANVLTF
cdr3_nt: TGTGCCACCTCCGGAGCCGCCGTTTCTGGGGCCAACGTCCTGACTTTC

j_call: TRBJ2-5
d_call: TRBD1
v_call: TRBV3-1/TRBV3-2
clone_size: .
cdr3_length: 15
cdr3_aa: CASSQEDREKKTQYF
cdr3_nt: TGTGCCAGCAGCCAAGAGGACAGGGAGAAAAAGACCCAGTACTTC

j_call: TRBJ2-1
d_call: TRBD2
v_call: TRBV2
clone_size: .
cdr3_length: 14
cdr3_aa: CASRRAGGLNEQFF
cdr3_nt: TGTGCCAGCAGGCGAGCGGGGGGGCTCAATGAGCAGTTCTTC

j_call: TRBJ1-4
d_call: .
v_call: TRBV25-1
clone_size: .
cdr3_length: 15
cdr3_aa: CASSARKGVGEKLFF
cdr3_nt: TGTGCCAGCAGTGCCCGTAAGGGGGTTGGTGAAAAACTGTTTTTT

j_call: TRBJ1-2
d_call: TRBD1
v_call: TRBV19
clone_size: few
cdr3_length: 13
cdr3_aa: CASSILQGAYYTF
cdr3_nt: TGTGCCAGTAGTATACTCCAGGGGGCTTACTACACCTTC

j_call: TRBJ2-3
d_call: .
v_call: TRBV6-2/TRBV6-3
clone_size: .
cdr3_length: 16
cdr3_aa: CASSLLARGGTDTQYF
cdr3_nt: TGTGCCAGCAGTTTACTCGCCAGGGGAGGCACAGATACGCAGTATTTT

j_call: TRBJ2-7
d_call: .
v_call: TRBV6-1
clone_size: once
cdr3_length: 14
cdr3_aa: CASSEGAAGYEQYF
cdr3_nt: TGTGCCAGCAGTGAAGGGGCTGCGGGCTACGAGCAGTACTTC

j_call: TRBJ2-3
d_call: .
v_call: TRBV3-1/TRBV3-2
clone_size: once
cdr3_length: 13
cdr3_aa: CASSRTSLDTQYF
cdr3_nt: TGTGCCAGCAGCCGTACTAGCTTGGATACGCAGTATTTT

j_call: TRBJ1-3
d_call: TRBD1
v_call: TRBV7-9
clone_size: few
cdr3_length: 15
cdr3_aa: CASSSTGGYGNTIYF
cdr3_nt: TGTGCCAGCAGCTCTACAGGGGGCTATGGAAACACCATATATTTT

j_call: TRBJ2-1
d_call: .
v_call: TRBV9
clone_size: .
cdr3_length: 16
cdr3_aa: CASGKQQGSVYNEQFF
cdr3_nt: TGTGCCAGCGGTAAGCAACAGGGATCAGTCTACAATGAGCAGTTCTTC

j_call: TRBJ1-6
d_call: .
v_call: TRBV25-1
clone_size: few
cdr3_length: 12
cdr3_aa: CASEAAGSPLHF
cdr3_nt: TGTGCCAGCGAGGCAGCGGGTTCACCCCTCCACTTT

j_call: TRBJ1-1
d_call: TRBD1
v_call: TRBV5-1
clone_size: .
cdr3_length: 14
cdr3_aa: CASSLTGPNTEAFF
cdr3_nt: TGCGCCAGCAGTTTGACAGGGCCGAACACTGAAGCTTTCTTT

j_call: TRBJ2-2
d_call: TRBD2
v_call: TRBV5-4
clone_size: .
cdr3_length: 15
cdr3_aa: CASSLVRGGAGELFF
cdr3_nt: TGTGCCAGCAGCTTGGTTCGGGGGGGGGCCGGGGAGCTGTTTTTT

j_call: TRBJ2-1
d_call: .
v_call: TRBV19
clone_size: .
cdr3_length: 18
cdr3_aa: CASSMGGPGVSSYNEQFF
cdr3_nt: TGTGCCAGTAGTATGGGGGGGCCAGGGGTGAGCTCCTACAATGAGCAGTTCTTC

j_call: TRBJ1-2
d_call: .
v_call: TRBV4-3
clone_size: .
cdr3_length: 15
cdr3_aa: CASSQEGEQNYGYTF
cdr3_nt: TGCGCCAGCAGCCAAGAAGGAGAGCAGAACTATGGCTACACCTTC

j_call: TRBJ2-7
d_call: TRBD1
v_call: TRBV2
clone_size: few
cdr3_length: 15
cdr3_aa: CASSLSPGQSYEQYF
cdr3_nt: TGTGCCAGCAGTCTCTCCCCGGGACAGTCCTACGAGCAGTACTTC

j_call: TRBJ2-2
d_call: .
v_call: TRBV5-1
clone_size: .
cdr3_length: 13
cdr3_aa: CASRHGGPGELFF
cdr3_nt: TGCGCCAGCAGACACGGAGGCCCCGGGGAGCTGTTTTTT

j_call: TRBJ2-3
d_call: .
v_call: TRBV5-1
clone_size: .
cdr3_length: 18
cdr3_aa: CASSLAGAGLSSTDTQYF
cdr3_nt: TGCGCCAGCAGCTTGGCGGGAGCCGGTCTATCTAGCACAGATACGCAGTATTTT

j_call: TRBJ2-7
d_call: .
v_call: TRBV5-6
clone_size: .
cdr3_length: 17
cdr3_aa: CASSFLVTDPGRYEQYF
cdr3_nt: TGTGCCAGCAGCTTCTTGGTGACGGACCCGGGAAGGTACGAGCAGTACTTC

j_call: TRBJ1-5
d_call: .
v_call: TRBV19
clone_size: .
cdr3_length: 17
cdr3_aa: CASKGRDGFNRNQPQHF
cdr3_nt: TGTGCCAGTAAGGGGCGGGACGGTTTTAATAGGAATCAGCCCCAGCATTTT

j_call: TRBJ2-2
d_call: TRBD1
v_call: TRBV6-5
clone_size: once
cdr3_length: 15
cdr3_aa: CASSYGTANTGELFF
cdr3_nt: TGTGCCAGCAGTTACGGGACAGCGAACACCGGGGAGCTGTTTTTT

j_call: TRBJ1-1
d_call: TRBD1
v_call: TRBV7-3
clone_size: once
cdr3_length: 18
cdr3_aa: CASSSLPPGTGMNTEAFF
cdr3_nt: TGTGCCAGCAGCTCACTACCCCCCGGGACAGGCATGAACACTGAAGCTTTCTTT

j_call: TRBJ2-1
d_call: .
v_call: TRBV4-3
clone_size: .
cdr3_length: 13
cdr3_aa: CASSQERRDEQFF
cdr3_nt: TGCGCCAGCAGCCAAGAGAGGCGGGATGAGCAGTTCTTC

j_call: TRBJ2-5
d_call: TRBD2
v_call: TRBV9
clone_size: .
cdr3_length: 18
cdr3_aa: CASSVGPLVAGGQETQYF
cdr3_nt: TGTGCCAGCAGCGTAGGACCCCTCGTGGCGGGGGGCCAAGAGACCCAGTACTTC

j_call: TRBJ2-2
d_call: TRBD2
v_call: TRBV7-6
clone_size: .
cdr3_length: 18
cdr3_aa: CASSLRTSGGRNTGELFF
cdr3_nt: TGTGCCAGCAGCCTTAGGACTAGCGGGGGCCGTAACACCGGGGAGCTGTTTTTT

j_call: TRBJ1-2
d_call: .
v_call: TRBV5-6
clone_size: .
cdr3_length: 15
cdr3_aa: CASSPGTLLNYGYTF
cdr3_nt: TGTGCCAGCAGCCCCGGGACACTGCTTAACTATGGCTACACCTTC

j_call: TRBJ2-5
d_call: TRBD2
v_call: TRBV5-1
clone_size: once
cdr3_length: 14
cdr3_aa: CASAARGAQETQYF
cdr3_nt: TGCGCCAGCGCCGCGCGGGGGGCCCAAGAGACCCAGTACTTC

j_call: TRBJ1-1
d_call: .
v_call: TRBV5-4
clone_size: .
cdr3_length: 13
cdr3_aa: CASSSDPGFGAFF
cdr3_nt: TGTGCCAGCAGCTCAGACCCAGGGTTCGGCGCTTTCTTT

j_call: TRBJ2-3
d_call: .
v_call: TRBV11-2
clone_size: .
cdr3_length: 16
cdr3_aa: CASSKADTVLTDTQYF
cdr3_nt: TGTGCCAGCAGCAAAGCCGACACCGTACTCACAGATACGCAGTATTTT

j_call: TRBJ2-5
d_call: TRBD1
v_call: TRBV2
clone_size: once
cdr3_length: 14
cdr3_aa: CASSGDRGQETQYF
cdr3_nt: TGTGCCAGCAGTGGGGACAGGGGCCAAGAGACCCAGTACTTC

j_call: TRBJ2-5
d_call: .
v_call: TRBV4-2
clone_size: .
cdr3_length: 15
cdr3_aa: CASSPTMTGRETQYF
cdr3_nt: TGTGCCAGCAGCCCAACCATGACAGGGAGGGAGACCCAGTACTTC

j_call: TRBJ1-1
d_call: .
v_call: TRBV2
clone_size: .
cdr3_length: 13
cdr3_aa: CASSTGENTEAFF
cdr3_nt: TGTGCCAGCAGTACGGGTGAGAACACTGAAGCTTTCTTT

j_call: TRBJ1-1
d_call: .
v_call: TRBV6-5
clone_size: .
cdr3_length: 15
cdr3_aa: CASHGGGYQNTEAFF
cdr3_nt: TGTGCCAGCCATGGGGGAGGGTATCAGAACACTGAAGCTTTCTTT

j_call: TRBJ2-7
d_call: TRBD1
v_call: TRBV6-5
clone_size: .
cdr3_length: 15
cdr3_aa: CASNQIAGQGYEQYF
cdr3_nt: TGTGCCAGCAATCAAATCGCGGGACAGGGTTACGAGCAGTACTTC

j_call: TRBJ1-6
d_call: TRBD1
v_call: TRBV18
clone_size: .
cdr3_length: 13
cdr3_aa: CASSPDRNSPLHF
cdr3_nt: TGTGCCAGCTCACCGGACAGGAATTCACCCCTCCACTTT

j_call: TRBJ2-5
d_call: .
v_call: TRBV19
clone_size: .
cdr3_length: 13
cdr3_aa: CATHSSGGQTQYF
cdr3_nt: TGTGCCACTCACTCTTCGGGGGGCCAGACCCAGTACTTC